This TCR beta chain was captured in a study of blood T cell repertoires in COVID-19. Using immunoSEQ multiplex PCR, the repertoire was profiled, and TCRdb retains in-frame clones only, with some absent. In the table there are 100,000 to 150,000 clones, over 75% of which are singletons. Sequencing was done on a sample of peripheral blood. The TCR originated in an elderly man with active or convalescent COVID-19.

This CDR3 is CASSIGSSEAYEQYF. CDR3 nucleotides: TGTGCCAGTAGTATAGGCTCTAGCGAGGCCTACGAGCAGTACTTC. The chain is built from TRBV19 and TRBJ2-7; TRBD2 is a possible D gene (6 bases). V was pared by 1 base and J by 2 bases, with 12 bases between. CDR1 LNHDA and CDR2 SQIVND come from the germline V gene (reference sequence). This CDR3 contains 15 residues.